Below are 21 T cell receptor beta chains sequenced from a single sample in a study of kidney transplant recipient with SARS-CoV-2 infection. One entry per CDR3 protein results from TCRdb running MiXCR on the reads. The table includes 200,000 to 300,000 distinct CDR3 sequences, about 28% detected once. The source material was a blood sample, sampled at baseline and on day 111 from a kidney transplant recipient. Receptor source: a young adult male patient who had COVID-19 and was a kidney transplant recipient. Some of the T cells might come from the graft donor.

On this clonotype: This may arise from a read error, as a much more abundant clone is one base away. The chain employs TRBV5-6 and TRBJ2-7, with D possibly TRBD2 on 6 matching bases. The V end lost 4 bases, the J end lost 3 bases, and 17 bases lay between the germline ends. Germline CDR1 reads SGHDT; CDR2 reads YYEEEE. The CDR3 extends over 15 amino acids. CDR3: CASSEWGRFIYEQYF. The DNA for the CDR3 is TGTGCCAGCAGCGAATGGGGGAGGTTTATCTACGAGCAGTACTTC.

This clonotype was detected only a few times. The chain carries TRBV7-3 and TRBJ2-1, with a tentative D call TRBD1 (7 bases). Germline V lookup: CDR1 SGHTA, CDR2 FQGTGA. CDR3 length equals 15 residues. V dropped 0 bases and J dropped 7 bases, with 13 bases sitting between them. The CDR3: CASSLTEGAGNEQFF. The CDR3 DNA is TGTGCCAGCAGCTTAACGGAGGGGGCGGGGAATGAGCAGTTCTTC. Variable domain in full (rest from reference TRBV7-3 and TRBJ2-1): GAGVSQTPSNKVTEKGKYVELRCDPISGHTALYWYRQSLGQGPEFLIYFQGTGAADDSGLPNDRFFAVRPEGSVSTLKIQRTERGDSAVYLCASSLTEGAGNEQFFGPGTRLTVL.

For this clonotype: A junction boundary mismatches the germline segment, possibly from a read error. J is TRBJ1-1 and V is TRBV9; tentative D call: TRBD1 (5 bases). This CDR3 is 12 amino acids long. CDR1 SGDLS and CDR2 YYNGEE come from the germline V gene. CDR3 nucleotides: TGTGTCAGCACCGGACAGAACACTGAAGCTTTCTTT. Encoded protein: CVSTGQNTEAFF. The full variable domain, with the rest looked up from reference TRBV9 and TRBJ1-1, is DSGVTQTPKHLITATGQRVTLRCSPRSGDLSVYWYQQSLDQGLQFLIQYYNGEERAKGNILERFSAQQFPDLHSELNLSSLELGDSALYFCVSTGQNTEAFFGQGTRLTVV.

In the case of this clonotype: Just one base apart from a much larger clone, this may be a read error. The chain links TRBV2 to TRBJ1-1; tentative D call: TRBD1 (6 bases). The CDR3 has 15 residues. The germline V gene has CDR1 SNHLY and CDR2 FYNNEI. The CDR3 region is CARSEGGSLWPEAFF. The CDR3 DNA is TGTGCCAGAAGTGAGGGGGGGTCGTTGTGGCCTGAAGCTTTCTTT.

Comment on this clonotype: A much larger clone is a single base away; this may be a read error. The rearrangement joins TRBV7-9 to TRBJ2-7, with 11 bases matching TRBD2. CDR3 length: 14 residues. Germline V lookup: CDR1 SEHNR, CDR2 FQNEAQ (reference sequence). CDR3 protein: CTSSSGTSGIEQYF. The CDR3 DNA follows: TGTACCAGCAGCTCCGGGACTAGCGGAATCGAGCAGTACTTC.

This clonotype turned up a few times. J is TRBJ2-1 and V is TRBV19; 9 nucleotides line up with TRBD2. V was clipped by 9 bases and J by 9 bases; unmatched bases: 12. The CDR3 has 14 residues. The germline V gene encodes CDR1 LNHDA and CDR2 SQIVND (reference sequence). The CDR3 is CASLGVAGVVEQFF. CDR3 sequence (DNA): TGTGCCAGCTTGGGGGTAGCGGGAGTGGTTGAGCAGTTCTTC. The variable domain in full, completed from reference TRBV19 and TRBJ2-1, reads DGGITQSPKYLFRKEGQNVTLSCEQNLNHDAMYWYRQDPGQGLRLIYYSQIVNDFQKGDIAEGYSVSREKKESFPLTVTSAQKNPTAFYLCASLGVAGVVEQFFGPGTRLTVL.

As concerns this clonotype: A much more abundant neighbour one base away suggests this may be a read error. The genes are TRBV20-1 and TRBJ2-7; TRBD1 is a possible D gene (6 bases). Germline V gene data show CDR1 as DFQATT and CDR2 as SNEGSKA (reference sequence). The length of the CDR3 is 14 residues. Trimming removed 6 bases at V and 0 bases at J, with 15 bases between. CDR3: CSALPEDSSYEQYF. The CDR3 DNA reads as TGCAGTGCCCTACCGGAGGACAGCTCCTACGAGCAGTACTTC.

This clonotype occurred many times. V usage is TRBV7-7 and J usage is TRBJ1-2; TRBD1 might be the D (6 bases). Germline loops: CDR1 SSHAT, CDR2 FNYEAQ (reference sequence). CDR3 size: 17 residues. Trimming left V 5 bases short and J 4 bases short, with 23 bases between. The CDR3 DNA sequence: TGTGCCAGCAGCAAGGGGGTTAAGTGCCGAAAGACCTATGGCTACACCTTC. Translation: CASSKGVKCRKTYGYTF.

At least ten counts were recorded for this clonotype. The chain couples TRBV6-5 to TRBJ1-2, with 7 nucleotides matching TRBD1. Trimming removed 8 bases from V and 5 bases from J; junction bases left unmatched: 8. The CDR3 runs 13 residues. From germline, CDR1 is MNHEY and CDR2 SVGAGI. In nucleotides, the CDR3 is TGTGCCAGCCATCCAGGGGGGGGGTATGGCTACACCTTC. Amino acids: CASHPGGGYGYTF.

As to this clonotype: A much larger clone is a single base away; this may be a read error. V is TRBV5-1 and J is TRBJ1-2; D is unresolved. CDR1 is SGHRS and CDR2 is YFSETQ in the germline V gene. V was shortened by 0 bases and J by 4 bases, with 7 bases between the two germline ends. The length of the CDR3 is 13 residues. Here the CDR3 DNA reads TGCGCCAGCAGCTTGGGTACCGTCTATGGCTACACCTTC. Amino acids: CASSLGTVYGYTF.

Notes on this clonotype: Being one base from a much bigger clone, this may be a read error. The chain combines TRBV9 with TRBJ1-2, with 10 bases matching TRBD1. This CDR3 comprises 14 residues. Germline V gene lookup returns CDR1 SGDLS and CDR2 YYNGEE. In DNA, the CDR3 is TGTGCCAGCAGCGCCACCGGGACAGGGGATGGCTTCACCTTC. Its translation: CASSATGTGDGFTF.

This clonotype was observed many times. The chain employs TRBV7-3 and TRBJ2-1; 8 nucleotides agree with TRBD1. Per the germline V gene, CDR1 is SGHTA and CDR2 is FQGTGA. V lost 5 bases and J lost 7; bases outside the gene matches: 10. The CDR3 runs to 15 residues. CDR3 sequence (DNA): TGTGCCAGCAGCCGACAGGGGATTGGGAAAAATGAGCAGTTCTTC. Translation gives CASSRQGIGKNEQFF. Filled out from reference TRBV7-3 and TRBJ2-1, the complete variable domain reads GAGVSQTPSNKVTEKGKYVELRCDPISGHTALYWYRQSLGQGPEFLIYFQGTGAADDSGLPNDRFFAVRPEGSVSTLKIQRTERGDSAVYLCASSRQGIGKNEQFFGPGTRLTVL.

This clonotype was observed many times. The chain has TRBV9 and TRBJ1-3; 9 bases are shared with TRBD1. J lost 0 bases, V lost 4 bases, and 14 bases had no gene match. The CDR3 covers 19 residues. From germline, CDR1 is SGDLS and CDR2 YYNGEE. The CDR3 spells CASSSRRDREISSGNTIYF. DNA of the CDR3: TGTGCCAGCAGCTCCCGCCGGGACAGGGAGATCTCCTCTGGAAACACCATATATTTT.

Details on this clonotype: A much larger clone differs by one base, so this may be a read error. The V gene is TRBV5-4, the J gene TRBJ1-4; D ambiguous. The CDR3 is made up of 16 amino acids. Germline V gene sequence: CDR1 SGHNT, CDR2 YYREEE (reference sequence). Trimming stripped 4 bases from V and 6 bases from J, with 19 bases between. The CDR3 nucleotides read TGTGCCAGCAGCCACAGCCCCGGACGGAAAGATGAAAAACTGTTTTTT. Its translation is CASSHSPGRKDEKLFF.

This clonotype was recorded a few times. CDR3 sequence (DNA): TGTGCCAGCAAGGCTGCCACCGATAGGAACACTGAAGCTTTCTTT. This gives the protein CASKAATDRNTEAFF. The chain is built from TRBV6-5 and TRBJ1-1; D is ambiguous. CDR3 size: 15 residues. From germline, CDR1 is MNHEY and CDR2 SVGAGI. Trimming stripped 7 bases from V and 1 base from J, with 16 bases between.

The chain has TRBV21-1 and TRBJ2-3. TRBV21-1 is given as a pseudogene. The CDR3 extends over 17 amino acids. The CDR3 here is CASRVDIATVMQDTQYF. The CDR3 nucleotides are TGTGCCAGCAGAGTTGACATAGCTACAGTCATGCAAGATACGCAGTATTTT.

Ten or more counts support this clonotype. The gene calls are TRBV2 and TRBJ2-5, with unresolved D. This CDR3 region has 15 residues. Germline CDR1 is SNHLY and CDR2 is FYNNEI. Deletions cut 5 bases from V and 2 bases from J, with 15 bases between. The CDR3 DNA reads TGTGCCAGCAGTTCCTTTAGTGGGGTACAAGAGACCCAGTACTTC. This codes for CASSSFSGVQETQYF.

The sample holds many counts of this clonotype. J is TRBJ2-1 and V is TRBV5-4; no clear D gene. In germline, CDR1 is SGHNT, CDR2 YYREEE (reference sequence). V was cut by 0 bases and J by 3 bases, with 10 bases left in between. This CDR3 comprises 15 residues. The CDR3 DNA sequence: TGTGCCAGCAGCTTGGGGGCAACTCACTACAATGAGCAGTTCTTC. Protein: CASSLGATHYNEQFF.

This clonotype was counted between two and nine times. This chain joins TRBV5-8 and TRBJ1-1; tentatively, D is TRBD1 (5 bases). The CDR3 extends over 16 amino acids. Germline-derived CDR1 and CDR2 are SGHTS and YDEGEE. With 0 bases removed from V and 1 base from J, the gap between germline ends came to 13 bases. CDR3 in amino acids: CASSLGGGWGNTEAFF. The CDR3 bases are TGTGCCAGCAGCTTGGGGGGCGGGTGGGGGAACACTGAAGCTTTCTTT.

Of note for this clonotype: One base away lies a much larger clone, so this may be a sequencing read error. V and J are TRBV3-1 and TRBJ2-7; the D is unclear. The better agreement between TRBJ2-5 and the DNA end casts doubt on the J call. The CDR3 extends over 17 amino acids. Germline V gene lookup returns CDR1 LGHDT and CDR2 YNNKEL (reference sequence). The DNA for the CDR3 is TGTGCCAGCAGCGGGTGCGGTCTCATTTCTTTCTCTGAGACCCAGTACTTC. This gives the protein CASSGCGLISFSETQYF.

This clonotype was seen only once. This may be a read error: a much more frequent sequence differs by one nucleotide. The chain employs TRBV20-1 and TRBJ1-3; 7 bases are a match to TRBD1. Germline lookup yields CDR1 DFQATT and CDR2 SNEGSKA (reference sequence). The CDR3 runs to 18 residues. CDR3 DNA: TGCAGTGCTAGAGAGAGCGGGGGACAGTTCGGCTCTGGAAGCACCATATATTTT. It codes for CSARESGGQFGSGSTIYF.